This is a list of T cell receptor beta chains from one sample in a study of T cell responses to AZD1222 COVID-19 vaccine. Measured with immunoSEQ multiplex PCR; TCRdb has only the in-frame clones, and not every one. This sample has 66,000 or so clones, with about 90% found just once. Material: peripheral blood, obtained on day 0 of AZD1222 vaccination. The receptors here all came from an adult in good health. CDR3s include the opening cysteine and the closing phenylalanine or tryptophan. Each record gives: J gene, clone size, D gene, V gene, CDR3 protein, CDR3 DNA. The D gene is left open where the match is weak. Size is omitted from some rows. Given values are once, few, many or a class for expanded clones.

TRBJ1-2,few,.,TRBV19,CASSRRGQGALTIDGYTF,TGTGCCAGTAGTCGAAGGGGTCAGGGAGCTTTAACTATTGATGGCTACACCTTC
TRBJ1-1,.,.,TRBV12-2,CASRLGHPGNTEAFF,TGTGCAAGTCGCTTAGGGCATCCTGGGAACACTGAAGCTTTCTTT
TRBJ1-5,.,.,TRBV4-1,CASSQDQVQPQHF,TGCGCCAGCAGCCAAGATCAGGTTCAGCCCCAGCATTTT
TRBJ2-3,.,TRBD2,TRBV6-6,CASSPDSLLAGETDTQYF,TGTGCCAGCAGTCCGGACAGTCTGCTAGCGGGAGAAACAGATACGCAGTATTTT
TRBJ1-2,.,TRBD1,TRBV9,CASSVGQGNYGYTF,TGTGCCAGCAGCGTGGGACAGGGGAACTATGGCTACACCTTC
TRBJ2-7,.,.,TRBV7-9,CASSREIYEQYF,TGTGCCAGCAGTCGGGAGATTTACGAGCAGTACTTC
TRBJ1-1,.,TRBD1,TRBV18,CASSDQATGTANSAFF,TGTGCCAGCTCAGACCAGGCCACCGGGACAGCGAATTCAGCTTTCTTT
TRBJ2-5,.,TRBD2,TRBV18,CASFHMGGGARETQYF,TGTGCCAGCTTTCACATGGGCGGGGGGGCTCGAGAGACCCAGTACTTC
TRBJ2-1,.,.,TRBV21-1,CASSKGSVERGRLWYNEQFF,TGTGCCAGCAGCAAAGGGAGCGTTGAGAGGGGGAGACTCTGGTACAATGAGCAGTTCTTC
TRBJ1-5,few,.,TRBV19,CFRGQPQHF,TGTTTCCGGGGGCAGCCCCAGCATTTT
TRBJ2-3,.,.,TRBV10-2,CASWASLDTQYF,TGCGCCAGCTGGGCTAGCTTGGATACGCAGTATTTT
TRBJ1-1,.,.,TRBV7-8,CASSLRRIDTEAFF,TGTGCCAGCAGCTTACGGCGGATAGACACTGAAGCTTTCTTT
TRBJ2-7,.,.,TRBV5-4,CASSPDEQYF,TGTGCCAGCAGCCCGGACGAGCAGTACTTC
TRBJ1-2,.,.,TRBV13,CASSLAGEVNYGYTF,TGTGCCAGCAGCTTAGCAGGGGAGGTTAACTATGGCTACACCTTC
TRBJ1-1,.,.,TRBV6-6,CASSPKRWLETLNTEAFF,TGTGCCAGCAGTCCAAAACGCTGGCTGGAGACCTTGAACACTGAAGCTTTCTTT
TRBJ1-5,.,.,TRBV5-1,CASSLEGGGGNQPQHF,TGCGCCAGCAGCTTGGAAGGGGGTGGAGGCAATCAGCCCCAGCATTTT
TRBJ2-5,.,.,TRBV4-1,CASSQDRGETQYF,TGCGCCAGCAGCCAAGATAGAGGGGAGACCCAGTACTTC
TRBJ1-5,medium-sized,.,TRBV7-2,CASSFFRGSNQPQHF,TGTGCCAGCAGCTTTTTCAGGGGAAGCAATCAGCCCCAGCATTTT
TRBJ2-1,.,.,TRBV5-4,CASMTTAGNEQFF,TGTGCCAGCATGACCACAGCTGGAAATGAGCAGTTCTTC
TRBJ2-3,.,.,TRBV20-1,CSASHRGNPTDTQYF,TGCAGTGCTAGTCATCGGGGGAACCCCACAGATACGCAGTATTTT
TRBJ2-7,.,TRBD1,TRBV27,CASRRTTGAEQYF,TGTGCCAGCAGGAGGACCACAGGGGCCGAGCAGTACTTC
TRBJ2-2,.,.,TRBV18,CASSAGFGELFF,TGTGCCAGCTCAGCGGGATTCGGGGAGCTGTTTTTT
TRBJ2-6,.,.,TRBV4-2,CASSQMGHLGANVLTF,TGTGCCAGCAGCCAGATGGGACACTTGGGGGCCAACGTCCTGACTTTC
TRBJ1-5,.,.,TRBV7-2,CASSLADGGQPQHF,TGTGCCAGCAGCTTAGCGGACGGAGGCCAGCCCCAGCATTTT
TRBJ2-7,.,TRBD2,TRBV7-6,CASSLGPSGRAQYEQYF,TGTGCCAGCAGCTTAGGCCCTAGCGGGAGGGCCCAGTACGAGCAGTACTTC
TRBJ1-4,.,TRBD1,TRBV15,CATSRGQGYEKLFF,TGTGCCACCAGCAGGGGACAGGGGTATGAAAAACTGTTTTTT
TRBJ2-7,.,.,TRBV2,CASRYSSYEQYF,TGTGCCAGTCGCTATAGCTCCTACGAGCAGTACTTC